Listed below are T cell receptor beta chains from one sample, sequenced in a study of metastatic and nonmetastatic thyroid tumors. TCRdb called clones again from the PCR reads with MiXCR. The table records about 16,000 clones, roughly 33% of them present only once. Sequencing used tumor tissue. The source of these receptors is a male donor with papillary thyroid cancer or a benign thyroid nodule (not recorded which). Some clones in this sample may be carry-over from other donors' samples. CDR3s include the opening cysteine and the closing phenylalanine or tryptophan. Fields, in order: clone size, D gene, V gene, J gene, CDR3 length, CDR3 DNA, CDR3 protein. The D gene is left open where the match is weak. Clone size is not always given. Where it is, it says once, few, many or a class for expanded clones.

clone_size: once; d_call: -; v_call: TRBV20-1; j_call: TRBJ1-2; cdr3_length: 11; cdr3_nt: TGCAGTGCTAGCGCTTCGGGGGGCTACACCTTC; cdr3_aa: CSASASGGYTF
clone_size: many; d_call: -; v_call: TRBV27; j_call: TRBJ1-6; cdr3_length: 15; cdr3_nt: TGTGCCAGCAGTTTATACACCGAGAGGGGTTCACCCCTCCACTTT; cdr3_aa: CASSLYTERGSPLHF
clone_size: medium-sized; d_call: -; v_call: TRBV7-2; j_call: TRBJ2-2; cdr3_length: 16; cdr3_nt: TGTGCCAGCAGCTTAGGAGGGAACGGAATAAACGGGGAGCTGTTTTTT; cdr3_aa: CASSLGGNGINGELFF
clone_size: few; d_call: -; v_call: TRBV29-1; j_call: TRBJ2-7; cdr3_length: 13; cdr3_nt: TGCAGCGTTTACGGGAGAAGCTCCTACGAGCAGTACTTC; cdr3_aa: CSVYGRSSYEQYF
clone_size: few; d_call: -; v_call: TRBV2; j_call: TRBJ2-3; cdr3_length: 15; cdr3_nt: TGTGCCAGCAGTGGGGGGCTGTTCAGCACAGATACGCAGTATTTT; cdr3_aa: CASSGGLFSTDTQYF
clone_size: many; d_call: TRBD1; v_call: TRBV18; j_call: TRBJ2-7; cdr3_length: 15; cdr3_nt: TGTGCCAGCTCACTAACCGGGACAGGGGTGGGAGAGCAGTACTTC; cdr3_aa: CASSLTGTGVGEQYF
clone_size: -; d_call: -; v_call: TRBV30; j_call: TRBJ2-7; cdr3_length: 12; cdr3_nt: TGTGCCTGGAGTGTATCCGGGCCCGAGCAGTACTTC; cdr3_aa: CAWSVSGPEQYF
clone_size: -; d_call: TRBD2; v_call: TRBV18; j_call: TRBJ2-1; cdr3_length: 18; cdr3_nt: TGTGCCAGCTCACCGACTAGCGGGACCCCCAGTTCCTACAATGAGCAGTTCTTC; cdr3_aa: CASSPTSGTPSSYNEQFF
clone_size: medium-sized; d_call: TRBD2; v_call: TRBV2; j_call: TRBJ2-7; cdr3_length: 15; cdr3_nt: TGTGCCAGCAGTGAATTTAGCGGGAGCACCTACGAGCAGTACTTC; cdr3_aa: CASSEFSGSTYEQYF
clone_size: few; d_call: TRBD1; v_call: TRBV6-1; j_call: TRBJ2-7; cdr3_length: 14; cdr3_nt: TGTGCCAGCAGTCAACGAGACAGGGCCTACGAGCAGTACTTC; cdr3_aa: CASSQRDRAYEQYF
clone_size: -; d_call: -; v_call: TRBV20-1; j_call: TRBJ2-3; cdr3_length: 14; cdr3_nt: TGCAGTGCTAGGGCGGGACTGGTGGTGGATACGCAGTATTTT; cdr3_aa: CSARAGLVVDTQYF
clone_size: -; d_call: -; v_call: TRBV7-2; j_call: TRBJ2-7; cdr3_length: 14; cdr3_nt: TGTGCCAGCAGCTCCCGCGGGCAGGGTGACGAGCAGTACTTC; cdr3_aa: CASSSRGQGDEQYF
clone_size: medium-sized; d_call: -; v_call: TRBV10-2; j_call: TRBJ2-2; cdr3_length: 16; cdr3_nt: TGCGCCAGCAGTTATCTCAGCCCGTTGAACACCGGGGAGCTGTTTTTT; cdr3_aa: CASSYLSPLNTGELFF
clone_size: large; d_call: -; v_call: TRBV6-1; j_call: TRBJ2-2; cdr3_length: 17; cdr3_nt: TGTGCCAGCAGTCCCTACTCGGGAAAAGGTTACACCGGGGAGCTGTTTTTT; cdr3_aa: CASSPYSGKGYTGELFF
clone_size: many; d_call: TRBD1; v_call: TRBV6-1; j_call: TRBJ1-1; cdr3_length: 13; cdr3_nt: TGTGCCAGCACCCTTACAGGGGGCACTGAAGCTTTCTTT; cdr3_aa: CASTLTGGTEAFF
clone_size: -; d_call: TRBD2; v_call: TRBV18; j_call: TRBJ2-1; cdr3_length: 17; cdr3_nt: TGTGCCAGCTCCCCGAGTAGCGGGAGGAAATCCTACAATGAGCAGTTCTTC; cdr3_aa: CASSPSSGRKSYNEQFF
clone_size: many; d_call: TRBD1; v_call: TRBV12-3/TRBV12-4; j_call: TRBJ2-7; cdr3_length: 15; cdr3_nt: TGTGCCAGCAGCACCCGGGACAGTGAACTCCACGAGCAGTACTTC; cdr3_aa: CASSTRDSELHEQYF
clone_size: many; d_call: -; v_call: TRBV20-1; j_call: TRBJ1-6; cdr3_length: 15; cdr3_nt: TGCAGTGCTAGAGATTCTGGGGGGTCGAATTCACCCCTCCACTTT; cdr3_aa: CSARDSGGSNSPLHF
clone_size: medium-sized; d_call: -; v_call: TRBV6-6; j_call: TRBJ1-1; cdr3_length: 17; cdr3_nt: TGTGCCAGCAGTTATTCTCAGGCTGCCTATATGAACACTGAAGCTTTCTTT; cdr3_aa: CASSYSQAAYMNTEAFF
clone_size: many; d_call: TRBD2; v_call: TRBV19; j_call: TRBJ2-1; cdr3_length: 13; cdr3_nt: TGTGCCAGTAGTGCCAGGACTAGCGATGAGCAGTTCTTC; cdr3_aa: CASSARTSDEQFF
clone_size: many; d_call: -; v_call: TRBV20-1; j_call: TRBJ2-5; cdr3_length: 11; cdr3_nt: TGCAGTGCTATATACCAAGAGACCCAGTACTTC; cdr3_aa: CSAIYQETQYF
clone_size: many; d_call: -; v_call: TRBV20-1; j_call: TRBJ2-3; cdr3_length: 14; cdr3_nt: TGCAGTGCTAGATGGGCAGGACGCACAGATACGCAGTATTTT; cdr3_aa: CSARWAGRTDTQYF
clone_size: medium-sized; d_call: TRBD1; v_call: TRBV7-8; j_call: TRBJ2-2; cdr3_length: 15; cdr3_nt: TGTGCCAGCAGCCCTGACAGGGCGAGCACCGGGGAGCTGTTTTTT; cdr3_aa: CASSPDRASTGELFF
clone_size: -; d_call: -; v_call: TRBV6-4; j_call: TRBJ1-5; cdr3_length: 14; cdr3_nt: TGTGCCAGCAGTGAGGGACATAGCAATCAGCCCCAGCATTTT; cdr3_aa: CASSEGHSNQPQHF
clone_size: many; d_call: -; v_call: TRBV27; j_call: TRBJ1-1; cdr3_length: 13; cdr3_nt: TGTGCCAGCAGCTACCGGACAGCCACTGAAGCTTTCTTT; cdr3_aa: CASSYRTATEAFF
clone_size: many; d_call: TRBD1; v_call: TRBV5-4; j_call: TRBJ1-1; cdr3_length: 11; cdr3_nt: TGTGCCAGCACCAAACAGGGGGAAGCTTTCTTT; cdr3_aa: CASTKQGEAFF
clone_size: many; d_call: -; v_call: TRBV30; j_call: TRBJ1-2; cdr3_length: 13; cdr3_nt: TGTGCCTGGACCCTGGATAGACGGTATGGCTACACCTTC; cdr3_aa: CAWTLDRRYGYTF
clone_size: -; d_call: -; v_call: TRBV30; j_call: TRBJ1-5; cdr3_length: 13; cdr3_nt: TGTGCCTGGAGTGGTTCAGAGCATCAGCCCCAGCATTTT; cdr3_aa: CAWSGSEHQPQHF
clone_size: many; d_call: TRBD1; v_call: TRBV10-3; j_call: TRBJ1-4; cdr3_length: 15; cdr3_nt: TGTGCCATCAGTGAGGGACAGGCCGGGGCTGAAAAACTGTTTTTT; cdr3_aa: CAISEGQAGAEKLFF
clone_size: medium-sized; d_call: TRBD1; v_call: TRBV5-1; j_call: TRBJ2-7; cdr3_length: 14; cdr3_nt: TGCGCCAGCAGCTTCTTGACAGGGACCTACGAGCAGTACTTC; cdr3_aa: CASSFLTGTYEQYF
clone_size: few; d_call: TRBD1; v_call: TRBV15; j_call: TRBJ1-2; cdr3_length: 13; cdr3_nt: TGTGCCACCAGGTGGACAGGGCGGACTGGCTACACCTTC; cdr3_aa: CATRWTGRTGYTF
clone_size: -; d_call: -; v_call: TRBV29-1; j_call: TRBJ1-2; cdr3_length: 18; cdr3_nt: TGCAGCACAGAAGCGGAACCCCCCTTTGGACTTCCTAACTATGGCTACACCTTC; cdr3_aa: CSTEAEPPFGLPNYGYTF
clone_size: -; d_call: -; v_call: TRBV25-1; j_call: TRBJ1-2; cdr3_length: 11; cdr3_nt: TGTGCCAGCGGACTGAGGGATGGCTACACCTTC; cdr3_aa: CASGLRDGYTF
clone_size: -; d_call: -; v_call: TRBV7-8; j_call: TRBJ2-7; cdr3_length: 15; cdr3_nt: TGTGCCAGCAGCTTCCCCAGGGACGGCTCCTACGAGCAGTACTTC; cdr3_aa: CASSFPRDGSYEQYF
clone_size: many; d_call: -; v_call: TRBV18; j_call: TRBJ2-5; cdr3_length: 13; cdr3_nt: TGTGCCAGCTCACCCGGACAGAAAGAGACCCAGTACTTC; cdr3_aa: CASSPGQKETQYF
clone_size: few; d_call: TRBD2; v_call: TRBV6-1; j_call: TRBJ2-7; cdr3_length: 15; cdr3_nt: TGTGCCAGCACCACGGCGGGAGGGGGGGCCTACGAGCAGTACTTC; cdr3_aa: CASTTAGGGAYEQYF
clone_size: many; d_call: -; v_call: TRBV7-9; j_call: TRBJ2-1; cdr3_length: 12; cdr3_nt: TGTGCCAGCAGCTCCTCTTTGAATGAGCAGTTCTTC; cdr3_aa: CASSSSLNEQFF
clone_size: -; d_call: TRBD2; v_call: TRBV7-2; j_call: TRBJ2-7; cdr3_length: 14; cdr3_nt: TGTGCCAGCAGCTTAGGAAGCGGGATCGACGAGCAGTACTTC; cdr3_aa: CASSLGSGIDEQYF
clone_size: few; d_call: TRBD2; v_call: TRBV2; j_call: TRBJ2-7; cdr3_length: 15; cdr3_nt: TGTGCCAGCAGTGAGACCGGGACTAGAGACTACGAGCAGTACTTC; cdr3_aa: CASSETGTRDYEQYF
clone_size: few; d_call: -; v_call: TRBV19; j_call: TRBJ1-3; cdr3_length: 12; cdr3_nt: TGTGCCAGTAGTTGGGCTGGAAACACCATATATTTT; cdr3_aa: CASSWAGNTIYF
clone_size: many; d_call: TRBD2; v_call: TRBV20-1; j_call: TRBJ2-2; cdr3_length: 16; cdr3_nt: TGCAGTGCTAGAGATCAAAGCGGGGTGTTGGCCGGGGAGCTGTTTTTT; cdr3_aa: CSARDQSGVLAGELFF